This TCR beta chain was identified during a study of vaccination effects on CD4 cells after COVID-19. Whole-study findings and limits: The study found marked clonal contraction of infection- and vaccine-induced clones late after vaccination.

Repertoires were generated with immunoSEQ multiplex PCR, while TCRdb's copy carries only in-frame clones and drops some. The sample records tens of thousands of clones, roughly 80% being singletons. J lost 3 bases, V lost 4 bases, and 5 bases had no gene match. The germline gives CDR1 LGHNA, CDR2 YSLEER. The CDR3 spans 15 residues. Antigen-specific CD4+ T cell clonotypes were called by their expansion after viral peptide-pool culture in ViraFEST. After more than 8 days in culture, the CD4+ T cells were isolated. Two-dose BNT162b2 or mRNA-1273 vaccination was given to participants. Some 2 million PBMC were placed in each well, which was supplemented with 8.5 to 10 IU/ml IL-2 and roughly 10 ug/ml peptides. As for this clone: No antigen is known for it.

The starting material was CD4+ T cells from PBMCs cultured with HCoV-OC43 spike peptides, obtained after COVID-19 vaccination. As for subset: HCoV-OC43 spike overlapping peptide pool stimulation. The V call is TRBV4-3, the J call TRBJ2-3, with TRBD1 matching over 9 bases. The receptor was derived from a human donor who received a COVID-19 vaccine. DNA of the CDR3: TGCGCCAGCAGCCCGCTGACAGGGGGAACAGATACGCAGTATTTT. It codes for CASSPLTGGTDTQYF.